The 27 T cell receptor beta chains below all came from one sample that was sequenced in a study of cytomegalovirus exposure and HLA in healthy donors. PCR was performed using 60 Vbeta and 13 Jbeta primers. TCRdb keeps only in-frame clones here, not all; method: immunoSEQ multiplex PCR. The repertoire holds under 200,000 clones, approximately 80% seen once, with 3.1% in the top ten. The sample taken for sequencing was PBMCs. The receptors come from a woman aged 50 to 65 in good health and CMV-seropositive.

This chain joins TRBV7-9 and TRBJ1-1; 7 nucleotides agree with TRBD1. The germline V gene has CDR1 SEHNR and CDR2 FQNEAQ (reference sequence). The J segment lost 5 bases and the V segment lost 4 bases, leaving 1 base of the junction unmatched. The length of the CDR3 is 12 residues. DNA for the CDR3: TGTGCCAGCAGCTACAGGGGTACTGAAGCTTTCTTT. It yields the protein CASSYRGTEAFF. The full variable domain, rest sourced from reference TRBV7-9 and TRBJ1-1, is DTGVSQNPRHKITKRGQNVTFRCDPISEHNRLYWYRQTLGQGPEFLTYFQNEAQLEKSRLLSDRFSAERPKGSFSTLEIQRTEQGDSAMYLCASSYRGTEAFFGQGTRLTVV.

This sequence joins TRBV19 and TRBJ2-3; the match to TRBD2 covers 16 bases. V was pared by 3 bases and J by 0 bases, with 9 bases of the junction left unmatched. Germline assignment: CDR1 LNHDA and CDR2 SQIVND (reference sequence). The CDR3 length is 20 residues. This CDR3 is CASSIPSGLAGGRSTDTQYF. CDR3 DNA: TGTGCCAGTAGTATCCCTTCGGGACTAGCGGGAGGGAGGAGCACAGATACGCAGTATTTT.

The J gene is TRBJ2-7, the V gene TRBV7-6; TRBD1 matches 10 bases. The J segment lost 3 bases and the V segment lost 1 base, leaving 6 bases of the junction unmatched. This CDR3 region has 16 residues. Per germline, CDR1 SGHVS and CDR2 FNYEAQ. DNA of the CDR3: TGTGCCAGCAGCTTAGGTTCGGGACAGGGGATCTACGAGCAGTACTTC. This sequence encodes CASSLGSGQGIYEQYF.

The count of this clone is one. V and J are TRBV2 and TRBJ1-5; weak D call: TRBD1 (5 bases). CDR1 and CDR2 from the germline V gene are SNHLY and FYNNEI. The CDR3 totals 15 residues. Between the trimmed V and J ends, which lost 2 bases and 7 bases, there was a span of 15 bases. DNA of the CDR3: TGTGCCAGCAGTGAACTCTCAACAGGAACCCAGCCCCAGCATTTT. It translates to CASSELSTGTQPQHF.

V gene TRBV4-2 combines with J gene TRBJ1-1; tentative D call: TRBD1 (5 bases). This CDR3 has 15 amino acids. Germline-derived CDR1 and CDR2 are LGHNA and YNFKEQ. The V and J ends lost 0 bases and 1 base respectively, with 9 bases between them. As DNA, the CDR3 is TGTGCCAGCAGCCAAGACGGCGGGGCGAACACTGAAGCTTTCTTT. Its translation: CASSQDGGANTEAFF.

V is TRBV5-6 and J is TRBJ1-2; D ambiguous. Germline V gene sequence: CDR1 SGHDT, CDR2 YYEEEE. The V end lost 0 bases, the J end lost 2 bases, and 5 bases lay between the germline ends. The CDR3 runs to 13 residues. Here the CDR3 DNA reads TGTGCCAGCAGCTTGGCGGGGAACTATGGCTACACCTTC. This sequence encodes CASSLAGNYGYTF.

V gene TRBV7-2 combines with J gene TRBJ2-1; TRBD2 agrees at 11 bases. Germline CDR1 is SGHTA and CDR2 is FQGNSA. The CDR3 sequence is 15 residues long. With 5 bases clipped from V and 2 bases from J, the junction kept 2 bases outside the gene matches. CDR3 sequence reads: CASSLSGGAYNEQFF. In DNA, the CDR3 is TGTGCCAGCAGCCTTAGCGGGGGGGCCTACAATGAGCAGTTCTTC.

This clone was seen more than once but under ten times. The junction shows a germline mismatch at one end, possibly a read error. The rearrangement uses TRBV19 and TRBJ2-3; the D gene is possibly TRBD2 (7 bases). The germline gives CDR1 LNHDA, CDR2 SQIVND (reference sequence). The CDR3 has 11 amino acids. CDR3 residues: CASAGGPEVHF. CDR3 nucleotide sequence: TGTGCCAGCGCCGGGGGGCCCGAGGTCCATTTT. Looking up the rest from reference TRBV19 and TRBJ2-3 gives the full variable domain: DGGITQSPKYLFRKEGQNVTLSCEQNLNHDAMYWYRQDPGQGLRLIYYSQIVNDFQKGDIAEGYSVSREKKESFPLTVTSAQKNPTAFYLCASAGGPEVHFGPGTRLTVL.

The V call is TRBV5-4, the J call TRBJ2-5; TRBD2 matches 8 bases. CDR1 and CDR2 (germline): SGHNT, YYREEE (reference sequence). The CDR3 extends over 15 amino acids. J lost 1 base, V lost 0 bases, and 2 bases had no gene match. The DNA for the CDR3 is TGTGCCAGCAGCTTGGCGGGGGGGAGCCAAGAGACCCAGTACTTC. Amino acids: CASSLAGGSQETQYF.

The CDR3 DNA is TGTGCCTGGAGTGTAGTCAGTGGGGGGGAAAAACTGTTTTTT. Translating it yields CAWSVVSGGEKLFF. The chain is built from TRBV30 and TRBJ1-4; perhaps TRBD1 as D (5 bases). Looked up from germline, CDR1 is GTSNPN and CDR2 is SVGIG (reference sequence). The CDR3 contains 14 residues. V was pared by 0 bases and J by 8 bases, with 13 bases between.

The chain uses TRBV5-1 and TRBJ1-1; 9 nucleotides match TRBD1. In germline, CDR1 is SGHRS, CDR2 YFSETQ. The CDR3 is 15 amino acids. V was clipped by 3 bases and J by 3 bases; unmatched bases: 6. The CDR3 nucleotides are TGCGCCAGCAGCTCGGACAGGGGATCAGACACTGAAGCTTTCTTT. Its translation: CASSSDRGSDTEAFF. Full variable domain (remainder filled in from reference TRBV5-1 and TRBJ1-1): KAGVTQTPRYLIKTRGQQVTLSCSPISGHRSVSWYQQTPGQGLQFLFEYFSETQRNKGNFPGRFSGRQFSNSRSEMNVSTLELGDSALYLCASSSDRGSDTEAFFGQGTRLTVV.

The rearrangement links TRBV2 to TRBJ1-1; 8 bases fit TRBD1. In germline, CDR1 is SNHLY, CDR2 FYNNEI. The CDR3 is 15 residues long. Unmatched junction bases numbered 8, after V lost 3 bases and J lost 5 bases. CDR3 sequence: CASSEPRRGRTEAFF. CDR3 nucleotides: TGTGCCAGCAGTGAGCCGCGCAGGGGGCGTACTGAAGCTTTCTTT.

The chain combines TRBV18 with TRBJ2-2, with 10 bases that match TRBD1. The CDR3 has 15 residues. V shed 0 bases, J shed 7 bases, and the junction held 2 bases outside the gene matches. Germline V gene lookup returns CDR1 KGHSH and CDR2 LQKENI. CDR3 in amino acids: CASSPPGQGNGELFF. In nucleotides, the CDR3 is TGTGCCAGCTCACCACCGGGACAGGGGAACGGGGAGCTGTTTTTT.

The V call is TRBV7-2, the J call TRBJ2-6; D is unclear. Trimming removed 7 bases at V and 0 bases at J, with 10 bases between. The germline V gene has CDR1 SGHTA and CDR2 FQGNSA. The CDR3 has 15 residues. CDR3 nucleotides: TGTGCCAGCACCTTTGGCCTCTCTGGGGCCAACGTCCTGACTTTC. This gives the protein CASTFGLSGANVLTF. Supplemented by reference TRBV7-2 and TRBJ2-6, the full variable domain reads GAGVSQSPSNKVTEKGKDVELRCDPISGHTALYWYRQSLGQGLEFLIYFQGNSAPDKSGLPSDRFSAERTGGSVSTLTIQRTQQEDSAVYLCASTFGLSGANVLTFGAGSRLTVL.

The chain has TRBV19 and TRBJ1-2; D unresolved. Germline CDR1 reads LNHDA; CDR2 reads SQIVND (reference sequence). Between the trimmed V and J ends, which lost 7 bases and 7 bases, there was a span of 16 bases. CDR3 size: 13 residues. In nucleotides, the CDR3 is TGTGCCAGTACCGTCAGCGTTACTGGTGGCTACACCTTC. This translates into CASTVSVTGGYTF. Full variable domain (missing parts from reference TRBV19 and TRBJ1-2): DGGITQSPKYLFRKEGQNVTLSCEQNLNHDAMYWYRQDPGQGLRLIYYSQIVNDFQKGDIAEGYSVSREKKESFPLTVTSAQKNPTAFYLCASTVSVTGGYTFGSGTRLTVV.

In this sample, this clone turned up once. The gene calls are TRBV5-3 and TRBJ2-3; TRBD2 matches 7 bases. TRBV5-3 is flagged as an ORF with uncertain function. Trimming removed 4 bases from V and 5 bases from J; junction bases left unmatched: 1. This CDR3 spans 12 amino acids. This chain's CDR3 is CARSPSGDTQYF. The DNA for the CDR3 is TGTGCCAGAAGCCCTAGCGGAGATACGCAGTATTTT.

The V gene is TRBV19, the J gene TRBJ1-2; the D gene is possibly TRBD1 (5 bases). V lost 6 bases and J 7 bases, leaving 12 bases between the germline ends. The CDR3 contains 12 residues. Germline CDR1 and CDR2: LNHDA and SQIVND (reference sequence). CDR3 nucleotide sequence: TGTGCCAGTAGCCCACAGGTGGGTGGCTACACCTTC. This sequence encodes CASSPQVGGYTF. Together with reference TRBV19 and TRBJ1-2, the CDR3 gives the full variable domain: DGGITQSPKYLFRKEGQNVTLSCEQNLNHDAMYWYRQDPGQGLRLIYYSQIVNDFQKGDIAEGYSVSREKKESFPLTVTSAQKNPTAFYLCASSPQVGGYTFGSGTRLTVV.

This clone has more than one count but fewer than ten. The chain's CDR3 is CASSLIGTGASYGYTF. For the CDR3, the DNA is TGTGCCAGCAGCCTGATTGGGACAGGGGCTAGCTATGGCTACACCTTC. The chain carries TRBV11-2 and TRBJ1-2; TRBD1 agrees at 10 bases. Looked up from germline, CDR1 is SGHAT and CDR2 is FQNNGV. This CDR3 has 16 residues. V trimming: 5 bases; J trimming: 4 bases; junction bases outside the gene matches: 10.

The chain employs TRBV18 and TRBJ2-5; D is unresolved. This CDR3 is built from 13 residues. Trimming cost V 6 bases and J 3 bases, with 11 bases left between them. Germline V CDR1 and CDR2: KGHSH, LQKENI. The CDR3 loop reads CASSVSQEETQYF. The DNA of the CDR3 is TGTGCCAGCTCGGTGAGCCAAGAAGAGACCCAGTACTTC.

The rearrangement uses TRBV7-9 and TRBJ1-1, with D perhaps matching TRBD1 (5 bases). This CDR3 comprises 15 residues. The germline V and J ends were trimmed by 1 base and 4 bases, with 13 bases remaining between them. Germline CDR1 reads SEHNR; CDR2 reads FQNEAQ (reference sequence). CDR3 region: CASSLVGPGGTEAFF. In DNA, the CDR3 is TGTGCCAGCAGCTTAGTGGGTCCCGGGGGCACTGAAGCTTTCTTT. The whole variable domain, remainder taken from reference TRBV7-9 and TRBJ1-1, is DTGVSQNPRHKITKRGQNVTFRCDPISEHNRLYWYRQTLGQGPEFLTYFQNEAQLEKSRLLSDRFSAERPKGSFSTLEIQRTEQGDSAMYLCASSLVGPGGTEAFFGQGTRLTVV.

The rearrangement links TRBV18 to TRBJ2-3, with 7 bases fitting TRBD2. Trimming cost V 0 bases and J 0 bases; bases outside gene matches: 6. The CDR3 has 17 amino acids. Germline-derived CDR1 and CDR2 are KGHSH and LQKENI. CDR3 coding DNA: TGTGCCAGCTCACCACCGAGTAGCGGGCCTAGCACAGATACGCAGTATTTT. It translates to CASSPPSSGPSTDTQYF.

Notes on this clone: The same CDR3 arises from other DNA sequences in this sample as well. The gene calls are TRBV15 and TRBJ2-7; D gene unclear. This CDR3 has 13 amino acids. The germline CDR1 and CDR2 sequences are LNHNV and YYDKDF (reference sequence). With 0 bases removed from V and 2 bases from J, the gap between germline ends came to 5 bases. The chain's CDR3 is CATSRDSTYEQYF. The DNA of the CDR3 is TGTGCCACCAGCAGAGATTCCACCTACGAGCAGTACTTC.

V and J are TRBV5-8 and TRBJ1-5; TRBD1 is a possible D gene (5 bases). Trimming stripped 4 bases from V and 3 bases from J, with 14 bases between. This CDR3 is 15 amino acids long. CDR1 SGHTS and CDR2 YDEGEE come from the germline V gene. CDR3 coding DNA: TGTGCCAGCAGCCATCCTGACAGATACAATCAGCCCCAGCATTTT. Translating gives CASSHPDRYNQPQHF.

The rearrangement links TRBV19 to TRBJ1-4; a weak D match, TRBD1 (5 bases). Germline V gene lookup returns CDR1 LNHDA and CDR2 SQIVND (reference sequence). The CDR3 runs to 16 residues. V was shortened by 7 bases and J by 7 bases, with 22 bases between the two germline ends. Written as DNA, the CDR3 is TGTGCCAGTACCCCAAGGGGCCGGGGGAGAAGTGAAAAACTGTTTTTT. The encoded protein is CASTPRGRGRSEKLFF.

As to this clone: An end of the junction differs from the germline gene, which may be a read error. In DNA form, the CDR3 reads TGTGCCAGCAGCGTAGGGGTTGGGGCCAACGGCCTGACTTTC. It translates to CASSVGVGANGLTF. This chain connects TRBV9 to TRBJ2-6; a weak D match, TRBD1 (5 bases). CDR1 and CDR2 from the germline V gene are SGDLS and YYNGEE. The CDR3 extends over 14 amino acids. Full variable domain (remainder filled in from reference TRBV9 and TRBJ2-6): DSGVTQTPKHLITATGQRVTLRCSPRSGDLSVYWYQQSLDQGLQFLIQYYNGEERAKGNILERFSAQQFPDLHSELNLSSLELGDSALYFCASSVGVGANGLTFGAGSRLTVL.

The gene calls are TRBV9 and TRBJ2-5; no firm D call. CDR1 is SGDLS, CDR2 YYNGEE, per germline. The CDR3 is 14 amino acids. Trimming left V 2 bases short and J 2 bases short, with 10 bases between. Here the CDR3 reads CASSVGPRQETQYF. The CDR3 DNA is TGTGCCAGCAGCGTTGGGCCCCGGCAAGAGACCCAGTACTTC.

The rearrangement joins TRBV4-1 to TRBJ1-2; 11 positions match TRBD1. The V gene's germline CDR1 is MGHRA and CDR2 YSYEKL. The V and J ends lost 2 bases and 2 bases, in that order; junction bases with no gene match: 7. The CDR3 consists of 17 residues. The CDR3 reads CASSQPGQGVWNYGYTF. The CDR3 DNA sequence: TGCGCCAGCAGCCAACCGGGACAGGGGGTTTGGAACTATGGCTACACCTTC.